The clone carrying this T cell receptor (beta chain) showed up just once. What it binds is not known. This entry is derived from a study of cytomegalovirus exposure and HLA in healthy donors. V shed 2 bases, J shed 14 bases, and the junction held 10 bases outside the gene matches. Germline CDR1 MNHEY, CDR2 SVGAGI. The CDR3 totals 13 residues. Overall study findings and caveats: A highly shared variant cluster was judged a likely technical artifact. One variant, a missense change in DCLRE1C, was linked in a later analysis to TCR beta V- and J-gene trimming. Links to common viral pathogens appeared, in a later analysis, for several of the most significant clusters.

The PCR was carried out with 60 Vbeta primers and 13 Jbeta primers. Under the authors' procedure: Some 11 million of the approximately 80 million unique TCR beta chains counted in a later analysis were shared. Using immunoSEQ multiplex PCR, the repertoire was profiled, and TCRdb retains in-frame clones only, with some absent. The DNA was the basis for D and trimming; V, J and clone size are from that table. The sample has tens of thousands of clones; roughly 77% are singletons. The source material was PBMCs. The receptor was isolated from a human donor in good health. This chain joins TRBV6-5 and TRBJ2-3; TRBD2 aligns across 7 bases. This CDR3 reads CASSYREGERWYF. The CDR3 nucleotides read TGTGCCAGCAGTTACAGGGAGGGCGAAAGGTGGTATTTT.